This section outlines one T cell receptor (beta chain) sequence together with its context. Clones were read by immunoSEQ multiplex PCR, and TCRdb kept only the in-frame ones, dropping some. The sample consists of more than 400,000 clones, 70% to 90% of them appearing once. The data belong to a study of blood T cell repertoires in COVID-19. Source material: peripheral blood. The origin of this receptor is a human donor in a cohort sampled during active COVID-19.

CDR3 sequence (DNA): TGTGCCACCAGTGCTACAGGGGGCTTAGGTGGCTACACCTTC. Translated, it gives CATSATGGLGGYTF. The rearrangement uses TRBV24-1 and TRBJ1-2, with TRBD1 identical over 9 bases. The CDR3 runs to 14 residues. V shed 5 bases, J shed 7 bases, and the junction held 7 bases outside the gene matches. CDR1 KGHDR and CDR2 SFDVKD come from the germline V gene.